This T cell receptor (beta chain) derives from a study of beta chain features in type 1 diabetes. Study details: What patients shared with healthy donors was a similar profile of age, gender and cell yields.

Study results and caveats: Patients' naive, central memory and Treg TCRB repertoires seemed closer to one another than those of healthy donors. Fewer junction insertions and more nucleotide deletions appeared in type 1 diabetes patients. All four CD4+ subsets from Type 1 diabetes patients carried moderately but significantly shorter TCRB CDR3s.

All of the isolated RNA was reverse transcribed, so expressed TCRB transcripts were sequenced. Produced via immunoSEQ multiplex PCR; TCRdb's table is partial and in-frame only. The sample lists approximately 600,000 clones, over 10% seen once, with roughly 0.11% in the top ten. This clone was observed a handful of times. The antigen is undetermined. From germline, CDR1 is SGHRS and CDR2 YFSETQ. The CDR3 extends over 15 amino acids. Trimming pared 2 bases from V and 0 bases from J, leaving 11 bases between. The TCR originated in a man aged 25 to 40 with type 1 diabetes. The sample was naive CD4+ T cells from blood. The gene calls are TRBV5-1 and TRBJ1-1, with TRBD1 as a possible D gene (6 bases). The CDR3 bases are TGCGCCAGCAGCTTTACGGGACAACTGAACACTGAAGCTTTCTTT. This gives the protein CASSFTGQLNTEAFF.